This T cell receptor (beta chain) was identified in a study of human T cells and chemical hapten exposure. Described time point: patch test 2, 6 weeks after DPC sensitization. Described treatment: therapeutic diphenylcyclopropenone sensitization with weekly scalp DPC. Single cDNA molecules in the library carried unique molecular identifiers attached during preparation. TCRdb called the RACE reads again in MiXCR, with one record for every CDR3 protein. The table shows about 85,000 distinct CDR3 sequences, with around 10% occurring only once. In germline, CDR1 is LNHDA, CDR2 SQIVND (reference sequence). The CDR3 extends over 14 amino acids. The V and J ends lost 9 bases and 3 bases respectively, with 16 bases between them. This clonotype was recorded many times.

V and J are TRBV19 and TRBJ2-3; D is perhaps TRBD1 (6 bases). The sequence derives from a man between 18 and 29 years old with alopecia areata. Some clones in this sample may be carry-over from other donors' samples. The specimen was whole blood, collected in connection with sensitization to the hapten diphenylcyclopropenone (DPC). As DNA, the CDR3 is TGTGCCAGCCAAGGGGGTCAGCATACAGATACGCAGTATTTT. Amino acids: CASQGGQHTDTQYF.